This T cell receptor (beta chain) stems from a study of beta chain features in type 1 diabetes. Expressed TCRB transcripts were sequenced because the isolated RNA had all been reverse transcribed beforehand. The table came from immunoSEQ multiplex PCR; TCRdb's copy has only in-frame clones and leaves some out. The sample consists of 350,000 to 450,000 clones, approximately 14% of them appearing once. Germline V gives CDR1 SGHDT, CDR2 YYEEEE. The V end was cut by 5 bases, the J end by 5 bases, with 22 bases between. CDR3 length equals 16 residues. Material: naive CD4+ T cells from blood. This clonotype originated in a man between 25 and 39 years old in good health. J is TRBJ1-1 and V is TRBV5-6, with a possible D match to TRBD1 (6 bases). The CDR3 coding sequence is TGTGCCAGCAGAACTGACACAGGGCGTAGTAGAACTGAAGCTTTCTTT. The encoded protein is CASRTDTGRSRTEAFF.